What follows are 22 T cell receptor beta chains derived from one specimen sequenced in a study of blood T cell repertoires in COVID-19. Data came from immunoSEQ multiplex PCR; TCRdb stores just in-frame clones and leaves some out. This sample has about 200,000 clones, with about 85% found just once. The sample was peripheral blood. Receptors originate from a woman aged 80 or over with acute or convalescent COVID-19.

The chain uses TRBV27 and TRBJ1-1; 12 bases map to TRBD1. The V gene end was trimmed by 1 base and the J gene end by 1 base; junction bases not matched to a gene: 4. The CDR3 totals 17 residues. Germline V lookup: CDR1 MNHEY, CDR2 SMNVEV (reference sequence). CDR3 coding DNA: TGTGCCAGCAGTTTATTTGGGACAGGGGGCCGGAACACTGAAGCTTTCTTT. Translation: CASSLFGTGGRNTEAFF.

The chain carries TRBV27 and TRBJ2-3; weak D call: TRBD2 (6 bases). Germline values: CDR1 MNHEY, CDR2 SMNVEV (reference sequence). V lost 6 bases and J lost 4, with 23 bases in between. CDR3 size: 17 residues. DNA for the CDR3: TGTGCCAGCAGACTATCGGGGTACGGGGGAGTATCAGATACGCAGTATTTT. It encodes CASRLSGYGGVSDTQYF.

Written as DNA, the CDR3 is TGTGCCAGCAGCTCGCGGGGAGGGTCCTACGAGCAGTACTTC. Amino acids: CASSSRGGSYEQYF. This chain connects TRBV5-6 to TRBJ2-7, with 7 bases lining up with TRBD2. Germline lookup yields CDR1 SGHDT and CDR2 YYEEEE. The CDR3 extends over 14 amino acids. V gave up 3 bases and J gave up 1 base; unmatched junction bases: 4.

The chain is built from TRBV19 and TRBJ1-2; tentatively, D is TRBD1 (6 bases). The germline gives CDR1 LNHDA, CDR2 SQIVND (reference sequence). The CDR3 is 14 residues long. The V end lost 1 base, the J end lost 7 bases, and 13 bases lay between the germline ends. The CDR3: CASSIGGGAAGYTF. CDR3 bases: TGTGCCAGTAGTATAGGAGGGGGGGCAGCTGGCTACACCTTC.

This clone was counted a single time. One end of the junction fails to match germline, which may point to a read error. The rearrangement links TRBV28 to TRBJ1-4, with 9 bases lining up with TRBD1. The CDR3 is 15 residues long. The germline V gene encodes CDR1 MDHEN and CDR2 SYDVKM. CDR3 nucleotide sequence: TGTGCCAGCAGTTCTAACGACAGGGGGAGGCGCAACCCCTTCTTT. Translation gives CASSSNDRGRRNPFF.

The V call is TRBV18, the J call TRBJ1-2; 8 nucleotides align to TRBD1. V trimming: 4 bases; J trimming: 3 bases; junction bases outside the gene matches: 1. CDR3 length: 13 amino acids. The germline gives CDR1 KGHSH, CDR2 LQKENI. This CDR3 reads CASSQDRDYGYTF. CDR3 bases: TGTGCCAGCTCACAGGACAGGGACTATGGCTACACCTTC. Full variable domain (rest looked up from reference TRBV18 and TRBJ1-2): NAGVMQNPRHLVRRRGQEARLRCSPMKGHSHVYWYRQLPEEGLKFMVYLQKENIIDESGMPKERFSAEFPKEGPSILRIQQVVRGDSAAYFCASSQDRDYGYTFGSGTRLTVV.

The V gene is TRBV7-3, the J gene TRBJ2-3, with a weak D call TRBD1 (5 bases). This CDR3 is built from 16 residues. Germline-derived CDR1 and CDR2 are SGHTA and FQGTGA. V was pared by 4 bases and J by 5 bases, with 19 bases between. The CDR3 nucleotides read TGTGCCAGCAGCTGGGCCCCCACAGGAAGCCAAGATACGCAGTATTTT. Residues: CASSWAPTGSQDTQYF.

This chain uses TRBV7-2 with TRBJ2-1; TRBD2 aligns across 9 bases. The CDR3 consists of 16 residues. The J segment lost 6 bases and the V segment lost 4 bases, leaving 10 bases of the junction unmatched. CDR1 and CDR2 (germline): SGHTA, FQGNSA. The CDR3 loop reads CASSYRSTSGRNEQFF. CDR3 sequence (DNA): TGTGCCAGCAGCTATCGCAGCACTAGCGGGCGCAATGAGCAGTTCTTC.

The chain employs TRBV11-2 and TRBJ2-3; 15 nucleotides agree with TRBD2. Per germline, CDR1 SGHAT and CDR2 FQNNGV. The CDR3 loop spans 16 amino acids. J lost 3 bases, V lost 3 bases, and 1 base had no gene match. The CDR3 loop reads CASSLGLAGGTDTQYF. The DNA for the CDR3 is TGTGCCAGCAGCTTGGGACTAGCGGGAGGTACAGATACGCAGTATTTT.

The chain has TRBV6-5 and TRBJ2-5, with 8 bases that match TRBD1. The junction had 7 bases not matched to a gene; V was cut back by 6 bases and J by 1 base. The germline V gene has CDR1 MNHEY and CDR2 SVGAGI. The CDR3 consists of 15 residues. The CDR3 sequence is CASSWTGSLQETQYF. The CDR3, as DNA: TGTGCCAGCAGCTGGACAGGGTCCCTCCAAGAGACCCAGTACTTC.

The chain is built from TRBV5-1 and TRBJ1-4, with D perhaps matching TRBD1 (6 bases). Per germline, CDR1 SGHRS and CDR2 YFSETQ. This CDR3 spans 17 amino acids. V shed 1 base and J shed 0 bases, with 13 bases lying between them. The CDR3 DNA is TGCGCCAGCAGCTTGAGGGGGGGCCTCGCAACTAATGAAAAACTGTTTTTT. This translates into CASSLRGGLATNEKLFF.

This clone occurred once. V is TRBV4-3 and J is TRBJ2-5; TRBD1 might be the D (7 bases). The CDR3 totals 15 residues. Germline V lookup: CDR1 LGHNA, CDR2 YSLEER. V shed 1 base and J shed 4 bases, with 13 bases lying between them. The CDR3 region is CASSQGRGAIETQYF. In nucleotides, the CDR3 is TGCGCCAGCAGCCAAGGCAGGGGGGCAATAGAGACCCAGTACTTC.

V and J are TRBV10-2 and TRBJ2-5, with D possibly TRBD2 on 5 matching bases. CDR1 is WSHSY and CDR2 is SAAADI in the germline V gene. CDR3 size: 15 residues. V gave up 3 bases and J gave up 2 bases, with 13 bases separating them. The CDR3 nucleotides read TGCGCCAGCAGTGATCCGGGGAATACTCAAGAGACCCAGTACTTC. Encoded protein: CASSDPGNTQETQYF.

The rearrangement uses TRBV19 and TRBJ2-2; D unresolved. Trimming shortened V by 6 bases and J by 3 bases, and 17 bases separated the two germline ends. Germline assignment: CDR1 LNHDA and CDR2 SQIVND (reference sequence). This CDR3 comprises 16 residues. DNA of the CDR3: TGTGCCAGTAGCCAAGGCGGCAGACGCTACACCGGGGAGCTGTTTTTT. Translating gives CASSQGGRRYTGELFF.

This clone was counted a few times. The chain joins TRBV9 to TRBJ2-1, with D perhaps TRBD2 (5 bases). V lost 0 bases and J 0 bases, leaving 10 bases between the germline ends. The CDR3 spans 16 residues. The germline CDR1 and CDR2 sequences are SGDLS and YYNGEE. The CDR3 DNA reads as TGTGCCAGCAGCGTAGATGGAGCGGACTCCTACAATGAGCAGTTCTTC. Residues: CASSVDGADSYNEQFF.

The rearrangement joins TRBV11-3 to TRBJ1-5, with 11 bases matching TRBD1. V lost 5 bases and J lost 0; bases outside the gene matches: 15. This CDR3 is built from 20 residues. Germline-derived CDR1 and CDR2 are SGHNT and YENEEA. Here the CDR3 reads CASSLDWTGGAGNSNQPQHF. CDR3 bases: TGTGCCAGCAGCCTCGACTGGACAGGGGGCGCGGGAAATAGCAATCAGCCCCAGCATTTT.

This chain links TRBV30 with TRBJ2-1; D is perhaps TRBD2 (6 bases). The V gene lost 2 bases and the J gene lost 12 bases, with 11 bases spanning the gap. This CDR3 spans 11 amino acids. The germline V gene encodes CDR1 GTSNPN and CDR2 SVGIG (reference sequence). The DNA for the CDR3 is TGTGCCTGGAGTTCGGGGGTTGGGCAGTTCTTC. Protein: CAWSSGVGQFF.

The J gene is TRBJ2-4, the V gene TRBV10-1, with D possibly matching TRBD1 (6 bases). There are 14 residues in the CDR3. CDR1 and CDR2 (germline): WNHNN, SYGVQD (reference sequence). V was clipped by 7 bases and J by 0 bases, with 10 bases between them. The CDR3 loop reads CASIGTIAKNIQYF. Here the CDR3 DNA reads TGCGCCAGCATAGGGACAATAGCCAAAAACATTCAGTACTTC.

The chain combines TRBV5-4 with TRBJ2-1; D is possibly TRBD1 (6 bases). Germline V CDR1 and CDR2: SGHNT, YYREEE (reference sequence). V lost 0 bases, J lost 6 bases, and 13 bases lay in between. The CDR3 loop spans 15 amino acids. CDR3: CASSLGQGRTNEQFF. The CDR3 region has the DNA TGTGCCAGCAGCTTGGGTCAGGGGCGCACCAATGAGCAGTTCTTC.

The chain recombines TRBV5-1 with TRBJ1-2, with TRBD1 matching 7 bases. Trimming removed 4 bases from V and 7 bases from J; junction bases left unmatched: 10. Germline V lookup: CDR1 SGHRS, CDR2 YFSETQ. CDR3 length: 14 residues. CDR3 DNA sequence: TGCGCCAGCAGCCCATTACAGGGGCCGGCTGGCTACACCTTC. This encodes CASSPLQGPAGYTF.

CDR3 amino acids: CASSPQQGVVLHF. DNA of the CDR3: TGTGCCAGCAGCCCCCAACAGGGGGTGGTTCTCCACTTT. The chain joins TRBV7-8 to TRBJ1-6, with 8 bases lining up with TRBD1. Germline CDR1 SGHVS, CDR2 FQNEAQ. The V gene end was trimmed by 5 bases and the J gene end by 16 bases; junction bases not matched to a gene: 10. The length of the CDR3 is 13 residues.

V usage is TRBV19 and J usage is TRBJ1-1; possibly TRBD1 for D (6 bases). V lost 11 bases, J lost 0 bases, and 13 bases lay in between. CDR3 size: 13 residues. The germline CDR1 and CDR2 sequences are LNHDA and SQIVND (reference sequence). CDR3 sequence (DNA): TGTGCCTGTTTTCAGGGGTTGAACACTGAAGCTTTCTTT. Its translation: CACFQGLNTEAFF.